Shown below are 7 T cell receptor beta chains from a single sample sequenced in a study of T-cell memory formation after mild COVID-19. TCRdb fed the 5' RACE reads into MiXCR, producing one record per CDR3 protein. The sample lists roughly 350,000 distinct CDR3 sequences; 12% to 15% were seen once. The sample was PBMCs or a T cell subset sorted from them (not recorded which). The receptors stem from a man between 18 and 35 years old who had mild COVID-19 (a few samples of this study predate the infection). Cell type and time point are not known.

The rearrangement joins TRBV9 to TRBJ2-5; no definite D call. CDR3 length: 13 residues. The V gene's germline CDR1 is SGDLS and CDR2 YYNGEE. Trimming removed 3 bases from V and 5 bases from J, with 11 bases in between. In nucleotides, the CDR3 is TGTGCCAGCAGCGCTAGGGATTTCGAGACCCAGTACTTC. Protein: CASSARDFETQYF. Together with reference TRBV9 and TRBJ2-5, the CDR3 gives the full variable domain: DSGVTQTPKHLITATGQRVTLRCSPRSGDLSVYWYQQSLDQGLQFLIQYYNGEERAKGNILERFSAQQFPDLHSELNLSSLELGDSALYFCASSARDFETQYFGPGTRLLVL.

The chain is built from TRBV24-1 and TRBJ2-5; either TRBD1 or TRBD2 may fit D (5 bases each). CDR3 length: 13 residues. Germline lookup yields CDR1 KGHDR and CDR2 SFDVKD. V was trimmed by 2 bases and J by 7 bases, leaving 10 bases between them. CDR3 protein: CATSDWDRRTQYF. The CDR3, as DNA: TGTGCCACCAGTGATTGGGACCGGCGGACCCAGTACTTC.

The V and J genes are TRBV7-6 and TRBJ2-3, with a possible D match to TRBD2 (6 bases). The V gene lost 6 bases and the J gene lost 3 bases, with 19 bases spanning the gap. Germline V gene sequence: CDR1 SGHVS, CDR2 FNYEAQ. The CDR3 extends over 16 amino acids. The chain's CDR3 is CASRVEAGGGTDTQYF. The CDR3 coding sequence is TGTGCCAGCAGAGTTGAGGCCGGGGGAGGAACAGATACGCAGTATTTT.

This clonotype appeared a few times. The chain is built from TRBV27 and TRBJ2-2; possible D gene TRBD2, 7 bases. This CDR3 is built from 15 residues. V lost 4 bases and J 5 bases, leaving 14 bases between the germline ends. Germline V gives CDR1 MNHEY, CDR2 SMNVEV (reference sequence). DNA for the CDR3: TGTGCCAGCAGTTCCGGGGGGCGTCGGACCGGGGAGCTGTTTTTT. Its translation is CASSSGGRRTGELFF.

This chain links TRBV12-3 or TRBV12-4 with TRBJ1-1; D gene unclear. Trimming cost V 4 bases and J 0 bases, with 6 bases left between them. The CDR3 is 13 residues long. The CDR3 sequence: CASSSFLNTEAFF. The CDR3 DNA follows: TGTGCCAGCAGTTCCTTCCTGAACACTGAAGCTTTCTTT.

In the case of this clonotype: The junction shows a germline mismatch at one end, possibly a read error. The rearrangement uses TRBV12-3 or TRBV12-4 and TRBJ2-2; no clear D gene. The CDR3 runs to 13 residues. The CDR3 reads CASSLLNPGELFF. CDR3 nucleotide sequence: TGTGCCAGCAGTTTGTTGAACCCCGGGGAGCTGTTTTTT.

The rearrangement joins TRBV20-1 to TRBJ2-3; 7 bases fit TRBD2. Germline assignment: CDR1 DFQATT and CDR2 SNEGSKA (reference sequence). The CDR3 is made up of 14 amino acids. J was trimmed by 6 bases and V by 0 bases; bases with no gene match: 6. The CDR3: CSARDGAGVDTQYF. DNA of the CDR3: TGCAGTGCTAGAGATGGCGCGGGGGTGGATACGCAGTATTTT.